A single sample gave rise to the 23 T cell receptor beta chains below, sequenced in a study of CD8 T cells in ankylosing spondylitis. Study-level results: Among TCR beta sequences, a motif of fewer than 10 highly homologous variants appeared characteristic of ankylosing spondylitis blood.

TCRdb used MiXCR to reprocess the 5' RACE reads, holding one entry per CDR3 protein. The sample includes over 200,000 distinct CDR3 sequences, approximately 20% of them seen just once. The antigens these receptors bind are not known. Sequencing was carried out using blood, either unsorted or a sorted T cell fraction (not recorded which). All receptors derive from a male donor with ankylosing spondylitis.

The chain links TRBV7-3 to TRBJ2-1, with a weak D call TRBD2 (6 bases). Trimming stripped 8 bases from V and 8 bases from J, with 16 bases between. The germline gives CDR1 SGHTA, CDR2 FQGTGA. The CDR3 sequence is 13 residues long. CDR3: CASRGTPGDEQFF. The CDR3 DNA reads TGTGCCAGCCGCGGGACCCCCGGGGATGAGCAGTTCTTC.

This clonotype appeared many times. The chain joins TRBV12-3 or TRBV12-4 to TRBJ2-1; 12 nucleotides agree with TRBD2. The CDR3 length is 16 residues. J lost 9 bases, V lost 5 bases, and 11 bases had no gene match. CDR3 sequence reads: CASSPPGLAGFGEQFF. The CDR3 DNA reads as TGTGCCAGCAGTCCCCCGGGACTAGCGGGTTTCGGTGAGCAGTTCTTC.

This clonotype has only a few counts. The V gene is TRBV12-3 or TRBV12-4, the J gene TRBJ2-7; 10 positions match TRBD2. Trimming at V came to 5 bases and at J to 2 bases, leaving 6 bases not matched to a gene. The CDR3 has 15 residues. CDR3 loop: CASSHRTSGPYEQYF. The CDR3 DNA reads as TGTGCCAGCAGTCATAGGACTAGCGGCCCCTACGAGCAGTACTTC.

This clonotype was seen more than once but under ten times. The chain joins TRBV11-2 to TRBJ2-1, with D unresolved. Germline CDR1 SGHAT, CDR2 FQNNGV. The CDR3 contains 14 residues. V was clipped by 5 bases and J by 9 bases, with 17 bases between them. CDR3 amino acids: CASSPEFPDVEQFF. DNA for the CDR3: TGTGCCAGCAGCCCCGAATTCCCCGACGTTGAGCAGTTCTTC.

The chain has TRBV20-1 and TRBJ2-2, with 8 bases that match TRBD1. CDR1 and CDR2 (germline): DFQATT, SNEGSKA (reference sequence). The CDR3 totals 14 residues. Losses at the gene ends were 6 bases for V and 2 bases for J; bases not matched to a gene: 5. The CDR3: CSAPTGVNTGELFF. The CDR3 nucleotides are TGCAGTGCACCGACAGGGGTTAACACCGGGGAGCTGTTTTTT.

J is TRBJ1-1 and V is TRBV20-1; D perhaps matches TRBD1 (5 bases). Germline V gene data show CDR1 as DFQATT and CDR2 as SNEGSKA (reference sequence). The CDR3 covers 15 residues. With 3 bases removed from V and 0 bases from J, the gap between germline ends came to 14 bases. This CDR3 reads CSASKGWGMNTEAFF. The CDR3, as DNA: TGCAGTGCTAGCAAGGGGTGGGGCATGAACACTGAAGCTTTCTTT.

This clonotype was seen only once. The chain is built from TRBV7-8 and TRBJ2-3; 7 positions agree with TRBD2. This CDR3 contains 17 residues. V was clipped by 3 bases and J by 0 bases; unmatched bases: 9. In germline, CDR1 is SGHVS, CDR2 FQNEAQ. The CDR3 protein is CASSFLTLAESTDTQYF. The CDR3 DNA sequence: TGTGCCAGCAGCTTTCTGACGCTAGCGGAGAGCACAGATACGCAGTATTTT.

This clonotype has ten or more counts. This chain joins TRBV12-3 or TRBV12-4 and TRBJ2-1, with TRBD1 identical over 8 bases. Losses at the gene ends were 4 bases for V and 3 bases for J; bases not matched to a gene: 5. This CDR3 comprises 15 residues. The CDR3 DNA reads TGTGCCAGCAGTTCGCCCGGACAGGGCTACAATGAGCAGTTCTTC. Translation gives CASSSPGQGYNEQFF.

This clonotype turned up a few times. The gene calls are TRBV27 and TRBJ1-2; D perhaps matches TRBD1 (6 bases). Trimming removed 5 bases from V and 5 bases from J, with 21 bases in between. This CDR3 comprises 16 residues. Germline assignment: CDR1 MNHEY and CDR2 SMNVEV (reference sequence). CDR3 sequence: CASSSSGATADYGYTF. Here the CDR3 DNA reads TGTGCCAGCAGTAGTTCAGGGGCGACGGCCGATTATGGCTACACCTTC.

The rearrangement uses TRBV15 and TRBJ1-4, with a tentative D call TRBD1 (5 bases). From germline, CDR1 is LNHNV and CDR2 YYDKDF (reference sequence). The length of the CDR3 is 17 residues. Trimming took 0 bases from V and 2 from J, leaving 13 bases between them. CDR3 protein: CATSRDRGESTNEKLFF. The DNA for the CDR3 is TGTGCCACCAGCAGAGATCGGGGGGAGTCGACTAATGAAAAACTGTTTTTT.

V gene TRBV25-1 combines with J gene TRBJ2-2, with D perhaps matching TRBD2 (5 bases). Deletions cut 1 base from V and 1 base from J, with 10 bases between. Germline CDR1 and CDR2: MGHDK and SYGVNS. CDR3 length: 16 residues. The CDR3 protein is CASSEWRTENTGELFF. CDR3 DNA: TGTGCCAGCAGTGAATGGAGGACCGAGAACACCGGGGAGCTGTTTTTT. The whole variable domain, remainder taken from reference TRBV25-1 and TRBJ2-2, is EADIYQTPRYLVIGTGKKITLECSQTMGHDKMYWYQQDPGMELHLIHYSYGVNSTEKGDLSSESTVSRIRTEHFPLTLESARPSHTSQYLCASSEWRTENTGELFFGEGSRLTVL.

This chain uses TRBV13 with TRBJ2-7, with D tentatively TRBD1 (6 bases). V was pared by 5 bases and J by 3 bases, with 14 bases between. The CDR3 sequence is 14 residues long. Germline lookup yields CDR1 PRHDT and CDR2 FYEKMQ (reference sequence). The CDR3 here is CASSLRTGSYEQYF. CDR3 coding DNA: TGTGCCAGCAGCCTCCGAACAGGGAGCTACGAGCAGTACTTC.

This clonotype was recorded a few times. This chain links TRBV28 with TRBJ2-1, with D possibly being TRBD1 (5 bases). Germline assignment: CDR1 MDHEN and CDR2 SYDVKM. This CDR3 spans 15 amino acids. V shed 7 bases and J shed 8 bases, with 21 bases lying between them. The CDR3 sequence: CASTESGSRIYEQFF. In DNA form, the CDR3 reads TGTGCCAGCACCGAATCAGGGTCGAGGATCTATGAGCAGTTCTTC.

CDR3 bases: TGTGCCAGCAGCCACTCCGGAGAATACTACGAGCAGTACTTC. Protein: CASSHSGEYYEQYF. The rearrangement joins TRBV4-2 to TRBJ2-7; no clear D. CDR3 length equals 14 residues. V lost 3 bases, J lost 3 bases, and 12 bases lay in between. Germline lookup yields CDR1 LGHNA and CDR2 YNFKEQ.

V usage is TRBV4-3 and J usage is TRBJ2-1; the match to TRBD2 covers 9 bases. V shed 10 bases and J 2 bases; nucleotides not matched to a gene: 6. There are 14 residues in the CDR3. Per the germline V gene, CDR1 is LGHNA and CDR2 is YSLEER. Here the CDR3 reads CATFSGSTYNEQFF. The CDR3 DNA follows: TGCGCCACCTTTAGCGGGAGTACCTACAATGAGCAGTTCTTC.

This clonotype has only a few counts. The CDR3 reads CASSPREPTTGQFF. In DNA, the CDR3 is TGTGCCAGCAGTCCCCGTGAGCCCACCACCGGGCAGTTCTTC. This chain connects TRBV28 to TRBJ2-1; D unresolved. The CDR3 loop spans 14 amino acids. V lost 5 bases and J 12 bases, leaving 20 bases between the germline ends. The germline CDR1 and CDR2 sequences are MDHEN and SYDVKM.

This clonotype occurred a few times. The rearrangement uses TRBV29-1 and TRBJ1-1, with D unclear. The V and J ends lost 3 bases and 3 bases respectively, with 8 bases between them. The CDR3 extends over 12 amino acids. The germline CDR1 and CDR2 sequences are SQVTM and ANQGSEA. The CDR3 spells CSVDSSDTEAFF. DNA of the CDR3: TGCAGCGTTGATTCTAGTGACACTGAAGCTTTCTTT.

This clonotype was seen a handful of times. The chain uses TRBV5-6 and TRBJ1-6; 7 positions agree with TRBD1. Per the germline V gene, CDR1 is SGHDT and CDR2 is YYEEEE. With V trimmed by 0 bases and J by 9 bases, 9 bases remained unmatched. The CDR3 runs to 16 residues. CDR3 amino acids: CASSLGQRTGVSPLHF. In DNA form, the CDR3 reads TGTGCCAGCAGCTTGGGTCAACGGACAGGTGTTTCACCCCTCCACTTT.

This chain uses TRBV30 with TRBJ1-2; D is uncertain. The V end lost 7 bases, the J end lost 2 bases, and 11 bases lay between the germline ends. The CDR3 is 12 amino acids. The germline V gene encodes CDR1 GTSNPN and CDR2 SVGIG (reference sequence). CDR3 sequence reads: CALEGVNYGYTF. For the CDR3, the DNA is TGTGCCTTGGAGGGAGTAAACTATGGCTACACCTTC.

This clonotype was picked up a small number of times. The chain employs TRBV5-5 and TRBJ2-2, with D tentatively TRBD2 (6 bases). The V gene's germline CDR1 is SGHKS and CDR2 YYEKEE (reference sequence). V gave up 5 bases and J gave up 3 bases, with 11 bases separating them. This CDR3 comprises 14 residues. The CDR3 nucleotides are TGTGCCAGCAGATCGGGGGACTACACCGGGGAGCTGTTTTTT. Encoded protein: CASRSGDYTGELFF.

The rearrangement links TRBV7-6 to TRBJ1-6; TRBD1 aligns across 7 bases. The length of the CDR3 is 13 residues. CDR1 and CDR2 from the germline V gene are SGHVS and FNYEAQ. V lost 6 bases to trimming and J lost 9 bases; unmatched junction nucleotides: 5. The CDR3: CASSQGGGSPLHF. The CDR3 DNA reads TGTGCCAGCAGTCAAGGGGGCGGTTCACCCCTCCACTTT. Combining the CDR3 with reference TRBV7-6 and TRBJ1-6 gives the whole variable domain GAGVSQSPRYKVTKRGQDVALRCDPISGHVSLYWYRQALGQGPEFLTYFNYEAQQDKSGLPNDRFSAERPEGSISTLTIQRTEQRDSAMYRCASSQGGGSPLHFGNGTRLTVT.

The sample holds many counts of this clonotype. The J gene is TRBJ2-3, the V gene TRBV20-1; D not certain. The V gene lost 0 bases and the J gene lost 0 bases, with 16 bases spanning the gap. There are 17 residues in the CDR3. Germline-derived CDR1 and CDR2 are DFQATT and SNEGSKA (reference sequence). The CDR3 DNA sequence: TGCAGTGCTAGAGACTACCAAGGACCCAGTAGCACAGATACGCAGTATTTT. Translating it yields CSARDYQGPSSTDTQYF.

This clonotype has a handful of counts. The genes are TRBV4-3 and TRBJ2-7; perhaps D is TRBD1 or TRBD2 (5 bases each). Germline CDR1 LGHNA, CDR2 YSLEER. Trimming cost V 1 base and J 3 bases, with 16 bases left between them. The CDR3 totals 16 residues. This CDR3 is CASSQAAAGTFYEQYF. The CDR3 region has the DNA TGCGCCAGCAGCCAAGCGGCGGCAGGGACCTTCTACGAGCAGTACTTC.